The subject of this entry is one TCR beta chain. Its antigen is not known. Germline CDR1 is LNHDA and CDR2 is SQIVND (reference sequence). Trimming pared 2 bases from V and 2 bases from J, leaving 6 bases between. There are 13 residues in the CDR3. This sample is drawn from a study of T cells in localized non-small cell lung cancer. General study results and limits: Compared with tumor, uninvolved adjacent lung displayed greater T cell clonality, ranking highest overall. Median approximately 61 top-100 tumor clones were shared with paired adjacent lung.

Libraries were prepared by immunoSEQ multiplex PCR; TCRdb keeps only in-frame clonotypes and omits some of them. The table has approximately 41,000 clones, roughly 90% seen once; the top ten hold about 10%. V and J are TRBV19 and TRBJ1-1, with D unresolved. Sample: PBMCs, taken before any cancer treatment. The sequence derives from a woman aged 40 to 75 with stage II lung adenocarcinoma. In nucleotides, the CDR3 is TGTGCCAGTAGTATAAGGAGAAACACTGAAGCTTTCTTT. It yields the protein CASSIRRNTEAFF.